The 25 T cell receptor beta chains below were found in one sample sequenced in a study of blood T cell repertoires in COVID-19. Repertoires were generated with immunoSEQ multiplex PCR, while TCRdb's copy carries only in-frame clones and drops some. The table shows around 180,000 clones, with around 88% occurring only once. The sequencing input was peripheral blood. These receptor sequences come from a woman in her thirties with acute or convalescent COVID-19.

The J gene is TRBJ1-1, the V gene TRBV5-1; a possible D gene is TRBD1 (6 bases). Germline V gene sequence: CDR1 SGHRS, CDR2 YFSETQ. Trimming left V 0 bases short and J 8 bases short, with 11 bases between. CDR3 size: 13 residues. The CDR3 sequence: CASSLGAGTEAFF. The CDR3 DNA sequence: TGCGCCAGCAGCTTGGGGGCTGGGACAGAAGCTTTCTTT.

As regards this clone: Other DNA sequences from this sample encode an identical CDR3 as well. The genes are TRBV6-5 and TRBJ2-1; the D is unclear. The V gene lost 7 bases and the J gene lost 6 bases, with 4 bases spanning the gap. The germline gives CDR1 MNHEY, CDR2 SVGAGI. The length of the CDR3 is 10 residues. The CDR3 is CASNSNEQFF. The DNA of the CDR3 is TGTGCCAGCAATAGCAATGAGCAGTTCTTC.

This chain connects TRBV5-4 to TRBJ2-1; TRBD1 matches 8 bases. Looked up from germline, CDR1 is SGHNT and CDR2 is YYREEE (reference sequence). The CDR3 is 15 amino acids. V trimming: 5 bases; J trimming: 1 base; junction bases outside the gene matches: 5. The CDR3 DNA reads TGTGCCAGCAGGACGGACAGGGTGTCCTACAATGAGCAGTTCTTC. Encoded protein: CASRTDRVSYNEQFF.

The chain combines TRBV6-1 with TRBJ2-7; D gene unclear. Trimming shortened V by 1 base and J by 9 bases, and 13 bases separated the two germline ends. The germline gives CDR1 MNHNS, CDR2 SASEGT. The CDR3 contains 13 residues. CDR3 sequence: CASSEGNQNTQYF. In nucleotides, the CDR3 is TGTGCCAGCAGTGAAGGCAACCAGAATACGCAGTACTTC.

CDR3 residues: CASIDSGLVNNEQFF. CDR3 DNA sequence: TGTGCCAGCATCGACTCGGGACTAGTAAACAATGAGCAGTTCTTC. The V and J genes are TRBV28 and TRBJ2-1; 8 nucleotides line up with TRBD2. The CDR3 loop spans 15 amino acids. After removal of 7 bases from V and 5 bases from J, the junction contained 10 bases not matched to a gene. Per germline, CDR1 MDHEN and CDR2 SYDVKM.

The CDR3 loop reads CASTLAGGSYNEQFF. The CDR3, as DNA: TGTGCCAGCACTCTAGCGGGAGGCTCCTACAATGAGCAGTTCTTC. The chain uses TRBV7-6 and TRBJ2-1; 11 bases are a match to TRBD2. V was clipped by 7 bases and J by 0 bases; unmatched bases: 2. The germline gives CDR1 SGHVS, CDR2 FNYEAQ. There are 15 residues in the CDR3.

This chain links TRBV6-5 with TRBJ1-4; D is unclear. Germline lookup yields CDR1 MNHEY and CDR2 SVGAGI. The CDR3 has 14 amino acids. V was trimmed by 4 bases and J by 3 bases, leaving 9 bases between them. In DNA, the CDR3 is TGTGCCAGCAGTTCGCGCGGGGCTAATGAAAAACTGTTTTTT. Its protein product is CASSSRGANEKLFF.

The chain links TRBV2 to TRBJ1-5; D gene uncertain. Germline CDR1 reads SNHLY; CDR2 reads FYNNEI. This CDR3 is built from 14 residues. The V end was cut by 4 bases, the J end by 5 bases, with 12 bases between. The DNA of the CDR3 is TGTGCCAGCAGTGCTTCGACACGGTATCAGCCCCAGCATTTT. Translated, it gives CASSASTRYQPQHF.

J is TRBJ2-7 and V is TRBV2, with D uncertain. The V end was cut by 9 bases, the J end by 9 bases, with 9 bases between. The germline CDR1 and CDR2 sequences are SNHLY and FYNNEI. The CDR3 extends over 9 amino acids. Written as DNA, the CDR3 is TGTGCCAGACAATCTGGGCAGTACTTC. Translation: CARQSGQYF.

The CDR3 nucleotides read TGTGCCAGTCGCTTGCGGCAGAACTCTGGAAACACCATATATTTT. Translating it yields CASRLRQNSGNTIYF. The chain uses TRBV28 and TRBJ1-3; D gene ambiguous. V gave up 9 bases and J gave up 0 bases, with 15 bases separating them. The CDR3 covers 15 residues. Per germline, CDR1 MDHEN and CDR2 SYDVKM.

The gene calls are TRBV29-1 and TRBJ2-5; D remains unclear. Germline V CDR1 and CDR2: SQVTM, ANQGSEA. This CDR3 is 14 amino acids long. The ends were cut back, 0 bases at V and 2 bases at J, with 10 bases in the middle. The CDR3 sequence: CSVEDPAQQETQYF. DNA for the CDR3: TGCAGCGTTGAAGACCCCGCCCAGCAAGAGACCCAGTACTTC.

The genes are TRBV2 and TRBJ2-6; TRBD2 might be the D (5 bases). Germline CDR1 and CDR2: SNHLY and FYNNEI. This CDR3 spans 12 amino acids. V lost 10 bases, J lost 3 bases, and 7 bases lay in between. The CDR3 spells CAKRGGANVLTF. The CDR3 nucleotides are TGTGCCAAACGGGGTGGGGCCAACGTCCTGACTTTC.

This chain uses TRBV28 with TRBJ1-5, with TRBD1 as a possible D gene (5 bases). The CDR3 contains 13 residues. V lost 3 bases and J lost 6, with 9 bases in between. Germline assignment: CDR1 MDHEN and CDR2 SYDVKM. The CDR3 DNA sequence: TGTGCCAGCAGTTTGGGGGGTTTTCAGCCCCAGCATTTT. Translating gives CASSLGGFQPQHF. Supplemented by reference TRBV28 and TRBJ1-5, the full variable domain reads DVKVTQSSRYLVKRTGEKVFLECVQDMDHENMFWYRQDPGLGLRLIYFSYDVKMKEKGDIPEGYSVSREKKERFSLILESASTNQTSMYLCASSLGGFQPQHFGDGTRLSIL.

CDR3 DNA sequence: TGTGCCAGCAGTTACATCACAGGGTCAAATTCACCCCTCCACTTT. This codes for CASSYITGSNSPLHF. The chain employs TRBV6-5 and TRBJ1-6, with a tentative D call TRBD1 (6 bases). Per the germline V gene, CDR1 is MNHEY and CDR2 is SVGAGI. With 2 bases removed from V and 7 bases from J, the gap between germline ends came to 12 bases. There are 15 residues in the CDR3.

This chain connects TRBV12-5 to TRBJ2-1; 12 positions match TRBD2. Germline V gene lookup returns CDR1 LGHNT and CDR2 FRNRAP. The length of the CDR3 is 15 residues. V shed 7 bases and J 8 bases; nucleotides not matched to a gene: 9. The CDR3 region is CASAPPGTSGHEQFF. The CDR3 DNA reads as TGTGCTAGTGCCCCCCCCGGGACTAGCGGGCATGAGCAGTTCTTC. The full variable domain, completed using reference TRBV12-5 and TRBJ2-1, is DARVTQTPRHKVTEMGQEVTMRCQPILGHNTVFWYRQTMMQGLELLAYFRNRAPLDDSGMPKDRFSAEMPDATLATLKIQPSEPRDSAVYFCASAPPGTSGHEQFFGPGTRLTVL.

This chain links TRBV5-1 with TRBJ2-7, with 11 bases lining up with TRBD2. CDR1 and CDR2 from the germline V gene are SGHRS and YFSETQ. This CDR3 is built from 15 residues. The V and J ends lost 2 bases and 3 bases, in that order; junction bases with no gene match: 4. This chain's CDR3 is CASSFTGTSGYEQYF. The CDR3 coding sequence is TGCGCCAGCAGCTTCACCGGGACTAGCGGCTACGAGCAGTACTTC.

The chain employs TRBV3-1 (or the pseudogene TRBV3-2) and TRBJ2-1; D is unclear. Trimming shortened V by 0 bases and J by 7 bases, and 19 bases separated the two germline ends. The CDR3 covers 17 residues. Germline V gene data show CDR1 as LGHDT and CDR2 as YNNKEL (reference sequence). CDR3 nucleotide sequence: TGTGCCAGCAGCCAAGATTGGATGGCAGGTATCCTTAATGAGCAGTTCTTC. Encoded protein: CASSQDWMAGILNEQFF.

The V gene is TRBV7-2, the J gene TRBJ2-4; 8 nucleotides agree with TRBD1. V trimming: 2 bases; J trimming: 5 bases; junction bases outside the gene matches: 8. There are 16 residues in the CDR3. Germline V gives CDR1 SGHTA, CDR2 FQGNSA. The CDR3 DNA reads TGTGCCAGCAGCTTATCTGTCGGACAGGGACAAAACATTCAGTACTTC. Encoded protein: CASSLSVGQGQNIQYF.

The chain employs TRBV5-5 and TRBJ2-7; 14 positions match TRBD2. Germline V gene data show CDR1 as SGHKS and CDR2 as YYEKEE (reference sequence). CDR3 length equals 14 residues. J gave up 3 bases and V 4 bases, and 0 bases lay outside the gene matches. The chain's CDR3 is CASSGTSGSYEQYF. DNA for the CDR3: TGTGCCAGCAGCGGGACTAGCGGGAGCTACGAGCAGTACTTC.

The chain combines TRBV19 with TRBJ1-2; 8 nucleotides match TRBD1. The trim removed 0 bases at V and 8 bases at J, leaving 11 bases unmatched. Germline V gene lookup returns CDR1 LNHDA and CDR2 SQIVND (reference sequence). This CDR3 region has 16 residues. In DNA, the CDR3 is TGTGCCAGTAGTATAGATCAGGACAGGGATTTTGGAGGCTACACCTTC. Amino acid sequence: CASSIDQDRDFGGYTF.

The gene calls are TRBV11-3 and TRBJ2-1; D ambiguous. Trimming stripped 3 bases from V and 7 bases from J, with 13 bases between. This CDR3 is built from 14 residues. The germline V gene has CDR1 SGHNT and CDR2 YENEEA. DNA of the CDR3: TGTGCCAGCAGCTTTCAACTGCTGAATAATGAGCAGTTCTTC. Translated, it gives CASSFQLLNNEQFF. Based on the CDR3 plus reference TRBV11-3 and TRBJ2-1, the full variable domain is EAGVVQSPRYKIIEKKQPVAFWCNPISGHNTLYWYLQNLGQGPELLIRYENEEAVDDSQLPKDRFSAERLKGVDSTLKIQPAELGDSAVYLCASSFQLLNNEQFFGPGTRLTVL.

V is TRBV3-1 (or the pseudogene TRBV3-2) and J is TRBJ2-7, with TRBD1 as a possible D gene (5 bases). This CDR3 has 15 amino acids. From germline, CDR1 is LGHDT and CDR2 YNNKEL (reference sequence). Trimming left V 0 bases short and J 2 bases short, with 11 bases between. The CDR3 loop is CASSQDGRQTYEQYF. The DNA of the CDR3 is TGTGCCAGCAGCCAAGATGGCCGACAGACCTACGAGCAGTACTTC.

This clone was seen many times. At the DNA level, this CDR3 is encoded by other sequences in the same sample as well. The V call is TRBV9, the J call TRBJ2-1; 11 nucleotides agree with TRBD2. CDR1 is SGDLS, CDR2 YYNGEE, per germline. This CDR3 comprises 15 residues. V dropped 1 base and J dropped 6; count of bases not matched to a gene: 3. DNA of the CDR3: TGTGCCAGCAGCGTAACTAGCGGGAGAAGCAATGAGCAGTTCTTC. It encodes CASSVTSGRSNEQFF. Full variable domain (rest looked up from reference TRBV9 and TRBJ2-1): DSGVTQTPKHLITATGQRVTLRCSPRSGDLSVYWYQQSLDQGLQFLIQYYNGEERAKGNILERFSAQQFPDLHSELNLSSLELGDSALYFCASSVTSGRSNEQFFGPGTRLTVL.

This chain links TRBV19 with TRBJ2-7, with 7 nucleotides matching TRBD1. The CDR3 is 15 amino acids. The trim removed 1 base at V and 6 bases at J, leaving 9 bases unmatched. Per the germline V gene, CDR1 is LNHDA and CDR2 is SQIVND (reference sequence). CDR3 amino acids: CASSIARRGLGEQYF. The CDR3 nucleotides are TGTGCCAGTAGTATAGCACGAAGGGGGCTCGGCGAGCAGTACTTC.

The genes are TRBV11-2 and TRBJ2-7, with TRBD2 matching over 14 bases. V dropped 5 bases and J dropped 12; count of bases not matched to a gene: 6. The germline V gene encodes CDR1 SGHAT and CDR2 FQNNGV. The CDR3 consists of 13 residues. The CDR3 DNA follows: TGTGCCAGCAGCCCCGGGACTAGCGGGAGCCCGTACTTC. Amino acid sequence: CASSPGTSGSPYF.